This is a list of T cell receptor beta chains from one sample in a study of T cells in Graves' hyperthyroidism and ophthalmopathy. A single record per CDR3 protein comes from TCRdb applying MiXCR to the multiplex PCR reads. The sample contains hundreds of thousands of distinct CDR3 sequences, about 15% of which appear only once. Sequenced input: blood. Receptor source: a woman aged 18-29 years with Graves' hyperthyroidism. Each CDR3 is given with its conserved first and last residue. Where a row states a size, it is once, few, many or the class of an expanded clone; other rows omit it.

j_gene: TRBJ2-3; abundance: .; len: 15; v_gene: TRBV19; CDR3aa: CATRGWGYNPDTQYF
j_gene: TRBJ2-2; abundance: .; len: 20; v_gene: TRBV29-1; CDR3aa: CSVELWQGGRLAGGTGELFF
j_gene: TRBJ2-3; abundance: .; len: 13; v_gene: TRBV5-1; CDR3aa: CASGGQGQDTQYF
j_gene: TRBJ2-6; abundance: .; len: 15; v_gene: TRBV28; CDR3aa: CASRKGDSGANVLTF
j_gene: TRBJ2-7; abundance: .; len: 15; v_gene: TRBV20-1; CDR3aa: CSAYPGTSGSYEQYF
j_gene: TRBJ2-3; abundance: many; len: 17; v_gene: TRBV2; CDR3aa: CASSETLPWEGAYTQYF
j_gene: TRBJ2-7; abundance: many; len: 16; v_gene: TRBV12-3/TRBV12-4; CDR3aa: CATLRSGLLGSYEQYF
j_gene: TRBJ1-5; abundance: .; len: 14; v_gene: TRBV7-9; CDR3aa: CASSPAASGQPQHF
j_gene: TRBJ1-5; abundance: .; len: 13; v_gene: TRBV28; CDR3aa: CASTDRFNQPQHF
j_gene: TRBJ2-2; abundance: .; len: 14; v_gene: TRBV18; CDR3aa: CASSLTGYAGELFF
j_gene: TRBJ2-4; abundance: few; len: 17; v_gene: TRBV7-9; CDR3aa: CASSQNGGSLAKNIQYF
j_gene: TRBJ2-5; abundance: .; len: 11; v_gene: TRBV4-1; CDR3aa: CASSQEGLQYF
j_gene: TRBJ2-7; abundance: many; len: 15; v_gene: TRBV5-1; CDR3aa: CASRPRTAGTYEQYF
j_gene: TRBJ1-5; abundance: .; len: 13; v_gene: TRBV27; CDR3aa: CASSLNGRQPQHF
j_gene: TRBJ2-1; abundance: many; len: 15; v_gene: TRBV11-3; CDR3aa: CASRKDSSGSGEQFF
j_gene: TRBJ2-3; abundance: few; len: 14; v_gene: TRBV5-1; CDR3aa: CASTSGGSTDTQYF
j_gene: TRBJ2-2; abundance: .; len: 13; v_gene: TRBV29-1; CDR3aa: CSAKLASTGELFF
j_gene: TRBJ2-1; abundance: .; len: 17; v_gene: TRBV6-2/TRBV6-3; CDR3aa: CASESSRLADRYNEQFF
j_gene: TRBJ2-7; abundance: many; len: 12; v_gene: TRBV2; CDR3aa: CASGTGIYEQYF
j_gene: TRBJ2-7; abundance: .; len: 13; v_gene: TRBV19; CDR3aa: CASRGNSNYEQYF
j_gene: TRBJ2-7; abundance: few; len: 12; v_gene: TRBV29-1; CDR3aa: CSAQAGIYEQYF